This entry features one T cell receptor beta chain sequence. The antigen remains unidentified. Profiled with immunoSEQ multiplex PCR; TCRdb holds only in-frame clones, not every one. The sample holds nearly 110,000 clones, about nine tenths seen once. This sample is part of a study of T cell responses to AZD1222 COVID-19 vaccine. Study findings and constraints: At baseline, just a handful of AZD1222 recipients tested seropositive. Repertoires were sampled only after the peak T cell response. Targets within unmutated variant regions were reportedly found for nearly half of spike-specific TCRs.

Researchers grouped second doses given at about 4 or about 12 weeks into one pool. The TCR sequence derives from an adult who received the AZD1222 COVID-19 vaccine. Specimen: peripheral blood, collected 28 days after the second AZD1222 dose.

The CDR3, as DNA: TGCGCCAGCAGCTTGGGGGGTCCCGCCTACGAGCAGTACTTC. Translating gives CASSLGGPAYEQYF. The V gene is TRBV5-1, the J gene TRBJ2-7; D unresolved. Germline CDR1 and CDR2: SGHRS and YFSETQ. The CDR3 totals 14 residues. Trimming pared 0 bases from V and 2 bases from J, leaving 9 bases between.